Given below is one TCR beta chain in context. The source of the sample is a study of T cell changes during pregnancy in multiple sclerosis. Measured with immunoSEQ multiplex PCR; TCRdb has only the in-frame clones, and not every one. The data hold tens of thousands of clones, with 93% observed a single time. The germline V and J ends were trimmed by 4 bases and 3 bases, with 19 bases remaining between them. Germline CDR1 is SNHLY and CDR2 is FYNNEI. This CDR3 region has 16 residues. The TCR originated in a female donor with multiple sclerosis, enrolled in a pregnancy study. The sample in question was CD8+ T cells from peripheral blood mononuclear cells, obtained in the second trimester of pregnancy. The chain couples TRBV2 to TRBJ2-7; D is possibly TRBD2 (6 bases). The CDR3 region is CASSGLDDAGLYEQYF. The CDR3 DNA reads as TGTGCCAGCAGTGGTTTGGACGATGCGGGGCTCTACGAGCAGTACTTC.